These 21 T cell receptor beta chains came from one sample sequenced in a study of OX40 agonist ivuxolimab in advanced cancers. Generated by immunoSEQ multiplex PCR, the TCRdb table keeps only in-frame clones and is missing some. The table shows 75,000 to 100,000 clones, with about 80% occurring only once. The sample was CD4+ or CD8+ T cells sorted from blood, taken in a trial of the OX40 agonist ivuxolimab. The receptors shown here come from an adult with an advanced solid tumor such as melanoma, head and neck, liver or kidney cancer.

For the CDR3, the DNA is TGTGCCATCAGTGTCGGATCGCGGCTAGCGGGCGCAGATACGCAGTATTTT. This gives the protein CAISVGSRLAGADTQYF. The J gene is TRBJ2-3, the V gene TRBV10-3, with 8 bases matching TRBD2. Germline values: CDR1 ENHRY, CDR2 SYGVKD. The CDR3 spans 17 residues. Trimming took 4 bases from V and 4 from J; bases not matched to a gene: 13.

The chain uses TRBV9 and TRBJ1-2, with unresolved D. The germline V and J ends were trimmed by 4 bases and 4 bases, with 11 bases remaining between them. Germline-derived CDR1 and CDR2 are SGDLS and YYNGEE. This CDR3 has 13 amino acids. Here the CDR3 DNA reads TGTGCCAGCAGCCCTACCGAGGGCTATGGCTACACCTTC. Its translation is CASSPTEGYGYTF.

The CDR3 reads CAISGGSGASGNTIYF. CDR3 nucleotides: TGTGCCATCAGTGGCGGCAGTGGGGCCTCTGGAAACACCATATATTTT. V and J are TRBV10-3 and TRBJ1-3; possibly TRBD1 for D (5 bases). Germline-derived CDR1 and CDR2 are ENHRY and SYGVKD. V shed 4 bases and J shed 0 bases, with 13 bases lying between them. The CDR3 has 16 residues.

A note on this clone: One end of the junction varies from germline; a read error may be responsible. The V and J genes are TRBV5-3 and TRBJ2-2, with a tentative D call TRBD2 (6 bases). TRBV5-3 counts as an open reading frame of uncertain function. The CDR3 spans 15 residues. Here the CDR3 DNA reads TGTGCCAGCAGCTCGGGGAGGTCGTGGACCGGGGAGCTGTTTTTT. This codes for CASSSGRSWTGELFF.

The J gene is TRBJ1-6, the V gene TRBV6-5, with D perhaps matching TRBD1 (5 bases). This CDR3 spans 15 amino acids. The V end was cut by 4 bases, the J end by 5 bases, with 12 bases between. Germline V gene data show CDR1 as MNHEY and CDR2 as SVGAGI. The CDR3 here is CASSSDRAHNSPLHF. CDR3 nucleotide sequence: TGTGCCAGCAGTTCAGACAGAGCCCATAATTCACCCCTCCACTTT.

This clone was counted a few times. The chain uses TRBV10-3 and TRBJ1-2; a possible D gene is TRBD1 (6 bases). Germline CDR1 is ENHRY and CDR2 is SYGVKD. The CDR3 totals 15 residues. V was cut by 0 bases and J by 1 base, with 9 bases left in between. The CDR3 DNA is TGTGCCATCAGTGAGTCGACAGGACGTAACTATGGCTACACCTTC. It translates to CAISESTGRNYGYTF.

The chain's CDR3 is CASSLPGQNNEKLFF. CDR3 nucleotide sequence: TGTGCCAGCAGTTTACCGGGACAGAATAATGAAAAACTGTTTTTT. The chain couples TRBV28 to TRBJ1-4, with 7 bases identical to TRBD1. There are 15 residues in the CDR3. The junction had 4 bases not matched to a gene; V was cut back by 2 bases and J by 4 bases. The germline V gene has CDR1 MDHEN and CDR2 SYDVKM.

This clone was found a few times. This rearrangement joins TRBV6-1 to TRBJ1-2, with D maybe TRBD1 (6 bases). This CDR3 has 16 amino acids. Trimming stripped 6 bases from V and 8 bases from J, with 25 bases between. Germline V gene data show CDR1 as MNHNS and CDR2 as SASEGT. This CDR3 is CASREPGTPKMGGYTF. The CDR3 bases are TGTGCCAGCAGAGAACCCGGGACACCTAAAATGGGGGGCTACACCTTC.

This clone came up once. In nucleotides, the CDR3 is TGTGCCAGCAGCGTAGGGGGTAACACCGGGGAGCTGTTTTTT. Protein sequence: CASSVGGNTGELFF. The gene calls are TRBV9 and TRBJ2-2; D is undetermined. The V gene's germline CDR1 is SGDLS and CDR2 YYNGEE. This CDR3 has 14 amino acids. V was trimmed by 0 bases and J by 2 bases, leaving 5 bases between them.

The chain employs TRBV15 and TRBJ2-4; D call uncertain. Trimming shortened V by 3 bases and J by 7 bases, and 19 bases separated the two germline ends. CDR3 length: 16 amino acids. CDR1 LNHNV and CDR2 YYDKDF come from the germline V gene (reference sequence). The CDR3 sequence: CATSSPTEVPRNIQYF. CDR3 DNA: TGTGCCACCAGCAGTCCCACCGAGGTCCCGAGGAACATTCAGTACTTC. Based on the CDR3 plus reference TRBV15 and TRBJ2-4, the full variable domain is DAMVIQNPRYQVTQFGKPVTLSCSQTLNHNVMYWYQQKSSQAPKLLFHYYDKDFNNEADTPDNFQSRRPNTSFCFLDIRSPGLGDTAMYLCATSSPTEVPRNIQYFGAGTRLSVL.

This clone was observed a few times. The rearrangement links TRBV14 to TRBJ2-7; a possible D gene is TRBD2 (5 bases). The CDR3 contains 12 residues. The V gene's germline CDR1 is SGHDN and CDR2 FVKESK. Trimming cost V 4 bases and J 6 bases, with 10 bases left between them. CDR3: CASSLDRGEQYV. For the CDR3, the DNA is TGTGCCAGCAGCCTAGACCGGGGCGAGCAGTACGTC.

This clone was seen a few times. CDR3 region: CAWGQDGYTF. The DNA for the CDR3 is TGTGCCTGGGGACAGGATGGCTACACCTTC. The gene calls are TRBV30 and TRBJ1-2; the match to TRBD1 covers 7 bases. Germline V CDR1 and CDR2: GTSNPN, SVGIG (reference sequence). The CDR3 loop spans 10 amino acids. V was clipped by 5 bases and J by 6 bases; unmatched bases: 0.

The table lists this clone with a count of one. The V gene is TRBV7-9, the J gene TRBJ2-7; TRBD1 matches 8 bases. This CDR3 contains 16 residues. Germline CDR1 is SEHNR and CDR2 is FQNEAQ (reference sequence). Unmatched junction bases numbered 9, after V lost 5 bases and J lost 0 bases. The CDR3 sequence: CASSPWTGRSSYEQYF. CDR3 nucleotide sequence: TGTGCCAGCAGCCCCTGGACAGGGAGGAGCTCCTACGAGCAGTACTTC. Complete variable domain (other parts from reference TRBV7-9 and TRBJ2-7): DTGVSQNPRHKITKRGQNVTFRCDPISEHNRLYWYRQTLGQGPEFLTYFQNEAQLEKSRLLSDRFSAERPKGSFSTLEIQRTEQGDSAMYLCASSPWTGRSSYEQYFGPGTRLTVT.

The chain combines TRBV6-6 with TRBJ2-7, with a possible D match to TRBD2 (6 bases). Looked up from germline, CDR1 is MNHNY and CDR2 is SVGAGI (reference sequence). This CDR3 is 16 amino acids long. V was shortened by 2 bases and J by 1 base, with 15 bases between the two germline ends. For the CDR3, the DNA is TGTGCCAGCAGTTACCCCCGTTCTGGGAGGTCCTACGAGCAGTACTTC. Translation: CASSYPRSGRSYEQYF.

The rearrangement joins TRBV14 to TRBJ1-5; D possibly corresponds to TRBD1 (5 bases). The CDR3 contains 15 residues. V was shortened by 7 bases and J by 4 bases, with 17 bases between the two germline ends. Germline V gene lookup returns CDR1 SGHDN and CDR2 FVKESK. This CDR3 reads CASIFRALGNQPQHF. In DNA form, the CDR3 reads TGTGCCAGCATATTCAGGGCGCTCGGGAATCAGCCCCAGCATTTT.

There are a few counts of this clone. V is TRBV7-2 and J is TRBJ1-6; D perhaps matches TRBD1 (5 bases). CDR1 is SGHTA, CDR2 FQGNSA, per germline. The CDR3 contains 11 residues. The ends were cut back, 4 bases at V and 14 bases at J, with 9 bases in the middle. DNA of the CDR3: TGTGCCAGCAGCTCGGGAGGGGCCCTCCACTTT. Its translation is CASSSGGALHF.

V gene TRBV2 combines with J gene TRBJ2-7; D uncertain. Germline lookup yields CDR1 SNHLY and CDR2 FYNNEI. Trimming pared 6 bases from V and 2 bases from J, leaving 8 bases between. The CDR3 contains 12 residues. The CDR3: CASSATPYEQYV. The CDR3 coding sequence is TGTGCCAGCAGCGCTACACCCTACGAGCAGTACGTC.

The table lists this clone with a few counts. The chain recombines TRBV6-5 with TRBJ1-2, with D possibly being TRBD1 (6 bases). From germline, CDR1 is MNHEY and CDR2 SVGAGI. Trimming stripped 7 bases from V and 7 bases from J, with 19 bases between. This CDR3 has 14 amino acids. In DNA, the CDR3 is TGTGCCAGCACCCAACTACAGGGCCCTACTGGCTACACCTTC. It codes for CASTQLQGPTGYTF.

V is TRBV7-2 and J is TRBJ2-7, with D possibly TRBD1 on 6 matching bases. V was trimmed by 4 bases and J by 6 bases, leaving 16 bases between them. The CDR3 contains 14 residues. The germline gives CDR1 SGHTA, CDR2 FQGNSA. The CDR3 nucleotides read TGTGCCAGCAGCTCACAGGGACCTCCCGGCGAGCAGTACTTC. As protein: CASSSQGPPGEQYF.

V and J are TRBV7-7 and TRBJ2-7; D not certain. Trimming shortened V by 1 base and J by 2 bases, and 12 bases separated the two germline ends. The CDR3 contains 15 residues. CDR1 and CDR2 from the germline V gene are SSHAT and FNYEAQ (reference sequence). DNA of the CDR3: TGTGCCAGCAGCTTAGGGGCAGAACAAACCTACGAGCAGTACTTC. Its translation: CASSLGAEQTYEQYF.

The CDR3 region is CASNAPDYRGDDEKLFF. Written as DNA, the CDR3 is TGTGCCAGTAATGCCCCCGATTACAGGGGCGACGATGAAAAACTGTTTTTT. The rearrangement joins TRBV19 to TRBJ1-4; 7 nucleotides agree with TRBD1. CDR3 length: 17 residues. The germline CDR1 and CDR2 sequences are LNHDA and SQIVND (reference sequence). V lost 7 bases to trimming and J lost 6 bases; unmatched junction nucleotides: 17.